These 11 T cell receptor beta chains came from one sample sequenced in a study of T-cell reconstitution after alpha-beta-depleted transplantation in children. The TCRbeta library incorporated unique molecular identifiers. A single record per CDR3 protein comes from TCRdb applying MiXCR to the PCR reads. The sample records about 300,000 distinct CDR3 sequences, roughly a tenth being singletons. The sample here was PBMCs, taken before TCRalphabeta/CD19-depleted stem cell transplant. The origin of the receptors is a boy under two years old with acute myeloid leukemia, due to receive a stem cell transplant.

This clonotype occurred a few times. The rearrangement joins TRBV2 to TRBJ2-7; 8 bases line up with TRBD1. Losses at the gene ends were 8 bases for V and 2 bases for J; bases not matched to a gene: 2. The CDR3 contains 12 residues. Germline-derived CDR1 and CDR2 are SNHLY and FYNNEI. CDR3 coding DNA: TGTGCCAGCGAGGGACAGGCCTACGAGCAGTACTTC. Its translation: CASEGQAYEQYF. The full variable domain, in which reference TRBV2 and TRBJ2-7 provide the parts outside the CDR3, is EPEVTQTPSHQVTQMGQEVILRCVPISNHLYFYWYRQILGQKVEFLVSFYNNEISEKSEIFDDQFSVERPDGSNFTLKIRSTKLEDSAMYFCASEGQAYEQYFGPGTRLTVT.

This clonotype was picked up many times. The rearrangement links TRBV18 to TRBJ1-1; possible D gene TRBD1, 5 bases. Looked up from germline, CDR1 is KGHSH and CDR2 is LQKENI. V was pared by 2 bases and J by 7 bases, with 8 bases between. CDR3 length equals 12 residues. CDR3 loop: CASSPDQGEAFF. CDR3 in DNA: TGTGCCAGCTCACCAGACCAGGGTGAAGCTTTCTTT. The whole variable domain, filled in from reference TRBV18 and TRBJ1-1, reads NAGVMQNPRHLVRRRGQEARLRCSPMKGHSHVYWYRQLPEEGLKFMVYLQKENIIDESGMPKERFSAEFPKEGPSILRIQQVVRGDSAAYFCASSPDQGEAFFGQGTRLTVV.

Many counts were recorded for this clonotype. Here the CDR3 reads CAISADRSAEAFF. CDR3 DNA: TGTGCCATCAGTGCGGACAGGTCGGCTGAAGCTTTCTTT. The V call is TRBV10-3, the J call TRBJ1-1; 7 nucleotides match TRBD1. The CDR3 is 13 residues long. Trimming cost V 4 bases and J 6 bases; bases outside gene matches: 5. The V gene's germline CDR1 is ENHRY and CDR2 SYGVKD.

This clonotype has a count of ten or more. V and J are TRBV20-1 and TRBJ2-7; D may be TRBD1 (5 bases). The CDR3 length is 11 residues. Germline assignment: CDR1 DFQATT and CDR2 SNEGSKA (reference sequence). Trimming pared 5 bases from V and 0 bases from J, leaving 5 bases between. The CDR3 DNA follows: TGCAGTGCTGACAGCTCCTACGAGCAGTACTTC. This sequence encodes CSADSSYEQYF.

The table lists this clonotype with many counts. This sequence joins TRBV7-9 and TRBJ2-1; 13 bases match TRBD2. CDR1 and CDR2 from the germline V gene are SEHNR and FQNEAQ (reference sequence). The CDR3 length is 16 residues. Trimming cost V 5 bases and J 8 bases; bases outside gene matches: 9. The CDR3 protein is CASSPRTSGSFDEQFF. The CDR3 region has the DNA TGTGCCAGCAGCCCCAGGACTAGCGGGAGTTTCGATGAGCAGTTCTTC. Variable domain in full (rest from reference TRBV7-9 and TRBJ2-1): DTGVSQNPRHKITKRGQNVTFRCDPISEHNRLYWYRQTLGQGPEFLTYFQNEAQLEKSRLLSDRFSAERPKGSFSTLEIQRTEQGDSAMYLCASSPRTSGSFDEQFFGPGTRLTVL.

This clonotype appeared many times. This chain links TRBV7-3 with TRBJ2-3; 10 bases fit TRBD2. V shed 5 bases, J shed 4 bases, and the junction held 15 bases outside the gene matches. In germline, CDR1 is SGHTA, CDR2 FQGTGA. The CDR3 extends over 18 amino acids. CDR3 amino acids: CASSLSGGSGGRADTQYF. The CDR3 DNA reads as TGTGCCAGCAGCCTCAGCGGGGGTAGCGGGGGGAGGGCAGATACGCAGTATTTT.

In this sample, this clonotype turned up many times. The chain uses TRBV12-3 or TRBV12-4 and TRBJ2-7; TRBD2 matches 13 bases. The CDR3 is 15 residues long. The ends lost 4 bases at V and 2 bases at J; junction bases unmatched: 2. CDR3 amino acids: CASSWTSGGTYEQYF. Written as DNA, the CDR3 is TGTGCCAGCAGTTGGACTAGCGGGGGAACCTACGAGCAGTACTTC.

CDR3 coding DNA: TGTGCCAGCAACCAGCCGGGACAGGAGAATGAGCAGTTCTTC. Translating it yields CASNQPGQENEQFF. This chain joins TRBV2 and TRBJ2-1; 8 bases are shared with TRBD1. The CDR3 spans 14 residues. Germline V gene data show CDR1 as SNHLY and CDR2 as FYNNEI. Trimming took 7 bases from V and 7 from J; bases not matched to a gene: 9.

This clonotype was counted between two and nine times. The J gene is TRBJ1-2, the V gene TRBV20-1, with 8 nucleotides matching TRBD1. V was clipped by 4 bases and J by 6 bases; unmatched bases: 7. The V gene's germline CDR1 is DFQATT and CDR2 SNEGSKA (reference sequence). The CDR3 has 13 residues. The CDR3 nucleotides read TGCAGTGCTAAAGCAGGGGGCGAACATGGCTACACCTTC. It yields the protein CSAKAGGEHGYTF.

The sample holds many counts of this clonotype. V and J are TRBV4-2 and TRBJ2-5; unclear D gene. Germline CDR1 LGHNA, CDR2 YNFKEQ. V was trimmed by 1 base and J by 1 base, leaving 7 bases between them. This CDR3 contains 14 residues. The CDR3 loop reads CASSQVIPQETQYF. CDR3 bases: TGTGCCAGCAGCCAAGTCATTCCCCAAGAGACCCAGTACTTC.

This clonotype was counted many times. This chain links TRBV7-7 with TRBJ2-2; 9 bases map to TRBD1. Trimming removed 5 bases from V and 6 bases from J; junction bases left unmatched: 7. The CDR3 is made up of 15 amino acids. Germline values: CDR1 SSHAT, CDR2 FNYEAQ (reference sequence). CDR3 in amino acids: CASSLSTGGAGELFF. The CDR3, as DNA: TGTGCCAGCAGCCTTTCGACAGGGGGAGCCGGGGAGCTGTTTTTT.